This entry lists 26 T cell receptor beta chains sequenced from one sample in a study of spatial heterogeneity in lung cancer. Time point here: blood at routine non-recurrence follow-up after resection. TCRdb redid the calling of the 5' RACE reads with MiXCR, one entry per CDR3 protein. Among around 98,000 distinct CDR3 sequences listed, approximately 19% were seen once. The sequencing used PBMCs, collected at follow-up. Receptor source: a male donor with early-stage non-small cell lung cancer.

CDR3 amino acids: CSARLDREAFF. CDR3 DNA sequence: TGCAGTGCTAGGTTGGACAGGGAAGCTTTCTTT. The chain is built from TRBV20-1 and TRBJ1-1, with 7 bases that match TRBD1. This CDR3 comprises 11 residues. With V trimmed by 3 bases and J by 8 bases, 3 bases remained unmatched. The germline V gene has CDR1 DFQATT and CDR2 SNEGSKA (reference sequence).

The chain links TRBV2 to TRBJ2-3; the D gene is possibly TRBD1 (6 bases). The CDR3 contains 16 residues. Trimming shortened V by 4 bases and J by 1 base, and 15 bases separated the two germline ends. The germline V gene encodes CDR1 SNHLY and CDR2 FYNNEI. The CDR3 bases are TGTGCCAGCAGTGGCATCCGGGACATTCGCACAGATACGCAGTATTTT. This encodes CASSGIRDIRTDTQYF.

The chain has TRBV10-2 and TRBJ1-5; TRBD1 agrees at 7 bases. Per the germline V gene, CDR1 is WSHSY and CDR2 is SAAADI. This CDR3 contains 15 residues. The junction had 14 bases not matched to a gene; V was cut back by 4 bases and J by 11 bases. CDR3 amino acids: CASSVGRPTQGAQHF. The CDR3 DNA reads TGCGCCAGCAGTGTCGGAAGGCCGACCCAGGGGGCCCAGCATTTT.

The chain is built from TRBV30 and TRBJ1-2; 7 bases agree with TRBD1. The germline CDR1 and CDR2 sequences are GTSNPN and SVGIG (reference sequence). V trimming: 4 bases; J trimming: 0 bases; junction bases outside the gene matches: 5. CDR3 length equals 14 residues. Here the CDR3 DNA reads TGTGCCTGGAACACAGGGGAATCTAACTATGGCTACACCTTC. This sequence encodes CAWNTGESNYGYTF.

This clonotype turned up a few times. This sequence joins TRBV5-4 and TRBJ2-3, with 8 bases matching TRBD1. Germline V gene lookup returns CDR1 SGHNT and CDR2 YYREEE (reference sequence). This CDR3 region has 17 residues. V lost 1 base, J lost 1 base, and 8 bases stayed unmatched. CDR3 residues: CASSLRTTGGGTDTQYF. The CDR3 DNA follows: TGTGCCAGCAGCTTGCGTACCACAGGGGGAGGCACAGATACGCAGTATTTT.

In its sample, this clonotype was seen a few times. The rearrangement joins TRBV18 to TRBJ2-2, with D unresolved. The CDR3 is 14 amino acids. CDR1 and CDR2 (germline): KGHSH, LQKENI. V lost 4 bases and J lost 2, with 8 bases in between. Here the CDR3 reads CASSLSENTGELFF. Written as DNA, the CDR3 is TGTGCCAGCTCACTTTCGGAAAACACCGGGGAGCTGTTTTTT.

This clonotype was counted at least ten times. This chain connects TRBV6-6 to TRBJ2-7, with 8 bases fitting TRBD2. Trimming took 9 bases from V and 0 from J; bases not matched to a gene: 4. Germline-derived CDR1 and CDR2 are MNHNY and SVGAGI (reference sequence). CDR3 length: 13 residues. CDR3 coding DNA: TGTGCCAGTCAGACTAGCGACTCCTACGAGCAGTACTTC. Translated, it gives CASQTSDSYEQYF.

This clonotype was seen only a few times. The CDR3, as DNA: TGTGCCAGCAGCAACCAAGGAACGGGGGCTCCAGGAAACACCATATATTTT. Its translation: CASSNQGTGAPGNTIYF. V gene TRBV9 combines with J gene TRBJ1-3, with D tentatively TRBD1 (6 bases). V lost 4 bases, J lost 4 bases, and 21 bases lay in between. This CDR3 contains 17 residues. CDR1 and CDR2 (germline): SGDLS, YYNGEE.

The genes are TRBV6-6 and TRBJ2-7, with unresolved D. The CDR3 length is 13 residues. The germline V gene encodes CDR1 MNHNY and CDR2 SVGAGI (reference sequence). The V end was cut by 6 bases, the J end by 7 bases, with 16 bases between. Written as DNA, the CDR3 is TGTGCCAGCAGGGTTACCGCGATCGGAGAGCAGTACTTC. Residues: CASRVTAIGEQYF.

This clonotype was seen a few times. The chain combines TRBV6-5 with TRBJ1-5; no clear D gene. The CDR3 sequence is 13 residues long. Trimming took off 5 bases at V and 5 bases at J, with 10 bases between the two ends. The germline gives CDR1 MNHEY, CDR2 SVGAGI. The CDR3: CASSRVQDQPQHF. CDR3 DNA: TGTGCCAGCAGTAGAGTCCAGGATCAGCCCCAGCATTTT.

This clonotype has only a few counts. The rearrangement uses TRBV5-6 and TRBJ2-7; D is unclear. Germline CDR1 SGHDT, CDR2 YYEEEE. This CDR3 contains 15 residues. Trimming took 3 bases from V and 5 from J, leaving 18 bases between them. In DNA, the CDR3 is TGTGCCAGCAGCTGGAATGGGGTCACGGGTGACGAGCAGTACTTC. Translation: CASSWNGVTGDEQYF.

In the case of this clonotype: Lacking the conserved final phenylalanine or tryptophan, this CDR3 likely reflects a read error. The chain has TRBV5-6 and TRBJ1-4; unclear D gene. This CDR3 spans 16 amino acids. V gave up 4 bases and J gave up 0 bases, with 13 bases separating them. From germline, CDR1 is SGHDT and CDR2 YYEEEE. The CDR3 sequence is CASSPSPAATNEKLFI. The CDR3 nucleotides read TGTGCCAGCAGCCCTTCACCGGCCGCAACTAATGAAAAACTGTTTATT.

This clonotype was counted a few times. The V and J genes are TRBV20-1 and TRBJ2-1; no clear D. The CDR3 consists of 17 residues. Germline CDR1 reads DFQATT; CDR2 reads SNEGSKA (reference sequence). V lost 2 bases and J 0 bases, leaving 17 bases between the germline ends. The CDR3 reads CSARNPAASSSYNEQFF. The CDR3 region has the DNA TGCAGTGCTAGAAATCCGGCAGCCTCAAGCTCCTACAATGAGCAGTTCTTC.

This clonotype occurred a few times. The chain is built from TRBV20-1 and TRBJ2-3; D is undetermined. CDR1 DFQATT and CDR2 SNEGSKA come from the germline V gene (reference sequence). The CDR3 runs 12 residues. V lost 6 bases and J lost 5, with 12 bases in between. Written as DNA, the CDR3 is TGCAGTGCCCCCGTCGGCATAGATACGCAGTATTTT. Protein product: CSAPVGIDTQYF.

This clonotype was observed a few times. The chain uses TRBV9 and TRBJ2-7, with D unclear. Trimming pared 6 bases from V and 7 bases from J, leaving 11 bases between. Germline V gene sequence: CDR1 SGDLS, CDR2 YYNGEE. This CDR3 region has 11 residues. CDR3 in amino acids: CASNLLREQYF. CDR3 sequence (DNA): TGTGCCAGCAATCTCCTGAGAGAGCAGTACTTC.

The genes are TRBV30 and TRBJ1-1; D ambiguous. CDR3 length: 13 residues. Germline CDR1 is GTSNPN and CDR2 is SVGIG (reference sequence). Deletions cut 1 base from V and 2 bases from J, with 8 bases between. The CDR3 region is CAWSGFGNTEAFF. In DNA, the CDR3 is TGTGCCTGGAGTGGATTCGGAAACACTGAAGCTTTCTTT.

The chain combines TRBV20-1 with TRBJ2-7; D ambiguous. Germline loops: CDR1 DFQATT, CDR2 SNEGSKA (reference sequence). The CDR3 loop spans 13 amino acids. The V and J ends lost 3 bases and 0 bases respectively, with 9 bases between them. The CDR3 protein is CSASRADSYEQYV. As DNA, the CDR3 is TGCAGTGCTAGCCGTGCTGACTCCTACGAGCAGTACGTC.

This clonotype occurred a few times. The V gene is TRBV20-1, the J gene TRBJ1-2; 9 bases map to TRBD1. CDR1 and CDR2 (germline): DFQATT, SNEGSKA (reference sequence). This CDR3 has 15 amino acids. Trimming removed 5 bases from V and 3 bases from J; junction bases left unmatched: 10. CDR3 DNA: TGCAGTGCTGGCCGGGACAGGGCTTCCTACTATGGCTACACCTTC. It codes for CSAGRDRASYYGYTF.

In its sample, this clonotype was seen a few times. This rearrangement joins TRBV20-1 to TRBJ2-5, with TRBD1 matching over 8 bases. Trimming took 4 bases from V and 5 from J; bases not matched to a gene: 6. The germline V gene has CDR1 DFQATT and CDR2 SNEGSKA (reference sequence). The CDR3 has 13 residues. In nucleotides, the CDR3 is TGCAGTGCTACCGGACAGGGCAGGGAGACCCAGTACTTC. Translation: CSATGQGRETQYF.

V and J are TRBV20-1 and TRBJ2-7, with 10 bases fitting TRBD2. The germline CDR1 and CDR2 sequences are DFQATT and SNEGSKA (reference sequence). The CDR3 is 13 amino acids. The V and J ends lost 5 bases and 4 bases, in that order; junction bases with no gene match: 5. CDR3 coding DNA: TGCAGTGCTCCGGGACTAGCGCCTTACGAGCAGTACTTC. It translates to CSAPGLAPYEQYF.

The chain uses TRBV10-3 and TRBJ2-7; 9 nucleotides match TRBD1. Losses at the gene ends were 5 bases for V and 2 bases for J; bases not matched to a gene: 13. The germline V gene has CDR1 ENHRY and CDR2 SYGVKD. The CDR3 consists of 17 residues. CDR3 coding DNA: TGTGCCATCAGTAAGGTAGGGACAGGGAAACCTCCCTACGAGCAGTACTTC. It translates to CAISKVGTGKPPYEQYF.

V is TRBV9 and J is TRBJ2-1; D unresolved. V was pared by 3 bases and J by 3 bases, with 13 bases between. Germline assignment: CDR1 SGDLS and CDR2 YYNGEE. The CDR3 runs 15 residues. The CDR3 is CASSEDSRYYNEQFF. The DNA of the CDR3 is TGTGCCAGCAGCGAGGATTCCCGCTACTACAATGAGCAGTTCTTC.

CDR3 sequence: CSARSGSRETQYF. As DNA, the CDR3 is TGCAGTGCTAGATCCGGGAGCCGGGAGACCCAGTACTTC. This chain links TRBV20-1 with TRBJ2-5; TRBD2 is a possible D gene (6 bases). Trimming removed 2 bases at V and 5 bases at J, with 12 bases between. This CDR3 has 13 residues. Looked up from germline, CDR1 is DFQATT and CDR2 is SNEGSKA (reference sequence).

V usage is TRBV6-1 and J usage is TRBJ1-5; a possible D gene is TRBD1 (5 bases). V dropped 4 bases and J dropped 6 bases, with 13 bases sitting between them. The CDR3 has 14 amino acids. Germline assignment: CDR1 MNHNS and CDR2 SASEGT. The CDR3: CASSAGTGGQPQHF. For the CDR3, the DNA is TGTGCCAGCAGTGCCGGGACCGGAGGTCAGCCCCAGCATTTT.

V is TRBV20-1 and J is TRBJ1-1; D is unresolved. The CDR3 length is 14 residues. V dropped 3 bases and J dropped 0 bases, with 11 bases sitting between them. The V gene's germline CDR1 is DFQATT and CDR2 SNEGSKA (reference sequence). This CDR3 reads CSARAGQMNTEAFF. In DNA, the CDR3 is TGCAGTGCTAGGGCTGGCCAAATGAACACTGAAGCTTTCTTT.

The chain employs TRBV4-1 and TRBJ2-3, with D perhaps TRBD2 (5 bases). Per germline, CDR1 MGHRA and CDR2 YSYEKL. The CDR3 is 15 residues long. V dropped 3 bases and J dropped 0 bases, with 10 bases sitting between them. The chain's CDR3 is CASSHEGSSTDTQYF. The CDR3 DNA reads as TGCGCCAGCAGCCATGAGGGAAGTAGCACAGATACGCAGTATTTT.